Here is one T cell receptor beta chain with its context. Its antigen is unknown. No clone much larger than this one lies a single base away; base qualities are absent. These data originate in a study of blood T cell repertoires in COVID-19 (dated by TCRdb to the early 2020s). Some background on the complete study: Samples covering the acute and convalescent phases of COVID-19 were provided by collaborators in the United States, Italy and Spain. The material from the prospective study consisted of cDNA or gDNA derived from T cells, B-cell-depleted T cells, or PBMCs. Deeply sampled blood TCRbeta repertoires from subjects exposed to, actively infected with, or recovered from COVID-19 were included in the dataset. The repertoires were released in a freely available public database intended as a resource for research on the immune response to SARS-CoV-2. Samples were obtained from the ongoing ImmuneRACE study (first 160 participants) and from about 1,300 subjects provided by 6 global collaborators. A de-identified subject ID, COVID-19 status, age in years and sex were almost always included in the sample metadata. HLA class I and class II types, where available, came from metadata supplied by the sample provider rather than from assay-based typing.

TCRbeta CDR3 regions were amplified from genomic DNA by means of the immunoSEQ Assay, a bias-controlled multiplex PCR. As for the authors' bioinformatics: Nucleated cell counts per sample were estimated from amplification of reference gene primers within the assay. Sequence reads were collapsed and filtered to measure the absolute abundance of every unique TCRbeta CDR3 rearrangement. For each sample, productive Simpson clonality was calculated as the square root of Simpson's diversity index across productive rearrangements. TCRdb limited this immuneACCESS table to in-frame rearrangements with V and J called. A share of clones is missing; checked studies link under half to unresolved V genes, and the rest is unexplained. The V and J calls and clone size are taken from that table; D and trimming were inferred from the DNA. The sample has around 61,000 clones on record, 80% to 90% of them singletons. Jointly, the top ten make up under 4% of the sample.

The germline V gene (reference sequence) specifies SGHKS as CDR1 and YYEKEE as CDR2. Trimming at the junction amounts to 5 bases on V and 3 bases on J, and the germline ends lie 15 bases apart. The CDR3 spans 14 residues, from the cysteine through the phenylalanine. The CDR3 DNA has 42 bases and is translated from base 1. What the study reported, not specific to this receptor: The amount of clinical and demographic metadata varied by source and participant and was provided uncurated.

Collaborating institutions collected whole blood in K2EDTA tubes following their own protocols. For TCRbeta analysis, collaborator samples were shipped as frozen whole blood, as isolated PBMCs, or as DNA extracted from either sample type. Input material: peripheral blood. The origin of this receptor is a man aged 50 to 60 with active COVID-19. The rearrangement joined TRBV5-5 to TRBJ2-7, with a tentative D gene TRBD1 over 5 matching bases. The DNA sequence is TGTGCCAGCAGATTAAGGGGCTACGACTACGAGCAGTACTTC. It translates to CASRLRGYDYEQYF.